This TCR beta chain was obtained from a study of T cell responses to AZD1222 COVID-19 vaccine. The junction had 10 bases not matched to a gene; V was cut back by 2 bases and J by 7 bases. This CDR3 has 16 amino acids. Germline V gene sequence: CDR1 MNHEY, CDR2 SVGAGI. Turning to this clone: Its matching antigen is unknown.

Overall study findings and caveats: Spike-specific TCR breadth rose after two AZD1222 doses, and depth rose as well. Clonal diversity may have been underestimated, and the donors were mostly white British, with more females than males.

Clones were read by immunoSEQ multiplex PCR, and TCRdb kept only the in-frame ones, dropping some. The sample has roughly 120,000 clones; approximately 85% are singletons. This clonotype originated in an adult in good health. The sequenced sample was peripheral blood, obtained on day 0 of MenACWY control vaccination. The V gene is TRBV6-5, the J gene TRBJ1-4; 7 bases fit TRBD1. This CDR3 is CASSYGGQRPSEKLFF. CDR3 sequence (DNA): TGTGCCAGCAGTTACGGGGGACAGCGCCCGAGTGAAAAACTGTTTTTT.